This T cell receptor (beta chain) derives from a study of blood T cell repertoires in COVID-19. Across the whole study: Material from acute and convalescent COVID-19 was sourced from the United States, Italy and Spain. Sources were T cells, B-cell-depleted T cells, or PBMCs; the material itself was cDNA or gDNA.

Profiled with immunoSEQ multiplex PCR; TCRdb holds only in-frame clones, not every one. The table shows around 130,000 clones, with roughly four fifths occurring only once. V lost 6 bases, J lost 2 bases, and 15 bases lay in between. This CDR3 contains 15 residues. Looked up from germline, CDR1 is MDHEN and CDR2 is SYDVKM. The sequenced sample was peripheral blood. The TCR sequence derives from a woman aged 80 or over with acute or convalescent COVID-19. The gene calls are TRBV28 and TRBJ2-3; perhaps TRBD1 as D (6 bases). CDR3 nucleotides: TGTGCCAGCAGACGAACAGGGTTACCCACAGATACGCAGTATTTT. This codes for CASRRTGLPTDTQYF.